Detailed here is one T cell receptor (beta chain). Antigen: not known. These data come from a study of T cell responses to AZD1222 COVID-19 vaccine. Overall study findings and caveats: The sample set comprised mostly white British donors with more females, and clonal diversity was possibly underestimated. Regions left unmutated in variants are reportedly the target of nearly half of spike-specific TCRs. Distributed over spike, vaccine-associated CD4 TCRs predominated at 160-218 and 743-854.

Assay: immunoSEQ multiplex PCR; the TCRdb copy retains only in-frame clones and omits some. The data hold 75,000 to 95,000 clones, with more than 75% observed a single time. The CDR3 length is 10 residues. Germline assignment: CDR1 SNHLY and CDR2 FYNNEI. V shed 4 bases and J shed 5 bases, with 2 bases lying between them. This receptor was obtained from an adult in good health. This sample comprised peripheral blood, obtained on day 0 of AZD1222 vaccination. This chain uses TRBV2 with TRBJ2-5; no reliable D call. The CDR3 sequence: CASSGETQYF. CDR3 coding DNA: TGTGCCAGCAGTGGGGAGACCCAGTACTTC.